This T cell receptor beta chain comes out of a study of blood T cell repertoires in COVID-19. Study-level information: COVID-19 samples from acute and convalescent phases originated in the United States, Italy and Spain.

This clone appeared once. Per the study methods: Amplification of reference gene primers was used by the study to estimate nucleated cell counts. Assay used: immunoSEQ multiplex PCR; TCRdb lists only in-frame clones, some missing. V, J and clone size were drawn from that table, and D and trimming were deduced from the DNA. The table includes roughly 330,000 clones, approximately 86% detected once. Followed over time, Seattle patients had been enrolled while infection was active. The V gene lost 0 bases and the J gene lost 7 bases, with 16 bases spanning the gap. The CDR3 extends over 15 amino acids. The germline V gene encodes CDR1 LGHDT and CDR2 YNNKEL (reference sequence).

The V gene is TRBV3-1 (or the pseudogene TRBV3-2), the J gene TRBJ2-7, with D tentatively TRBD2 (7 bases). This clonotype originated in a man younger than 40 with COVID-19, enrolled during active disease. Sequencing used peripheral blood. The CDR3 loop reads CASSQDGGRTREQYF. DNA of the CDR3: TGTGCCAGCAGCCAAGACGGGGGGCGTACGAGGGAGCAGTACTTC.